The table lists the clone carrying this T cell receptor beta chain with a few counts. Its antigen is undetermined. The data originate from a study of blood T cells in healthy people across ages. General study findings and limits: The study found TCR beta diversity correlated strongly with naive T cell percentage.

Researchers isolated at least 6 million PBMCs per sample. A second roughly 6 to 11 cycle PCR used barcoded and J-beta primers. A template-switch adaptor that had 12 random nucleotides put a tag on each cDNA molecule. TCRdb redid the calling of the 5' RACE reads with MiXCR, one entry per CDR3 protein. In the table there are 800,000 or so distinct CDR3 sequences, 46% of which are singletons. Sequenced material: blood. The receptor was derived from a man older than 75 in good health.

In DNA, the CDR3 is TGCAGTGCTAGAGATAAAAGGTACAATCAGCCCCAGCATTTT. This encodes CSARDKRYNQPQHF. This rearrangement joins TRBV20-1 to TRBJ1-5; D uncertain. The germline V gene encodes CDR1 DFQATT and CDR2 SNEGSKA (reference sequence). The V and J ends lost 0 bases and 3 bases respectively, with 9 bases between them. CDR3 length equals 14 residues.